Each of the 4 T cell receptor beta chains below was sequenced from the same sample in a study of CD8 T cells in ankylosing spondylitis. One entry per CDR3 protein, called by TCRdb with MiXCR from the 5' RACE reads. The data show about 220,000 distinct CDR3 sequences, under 12% seen once. Sequencing was done on a sample of blood, either unsorted or a sorted T cell fraction (not recorded which). These receptors were obtained from a male donor with ankylosing spondylitis or in good health (not recorded which).

This clonotype was picked up many times. The V and J genes are TRBV20-1 and TRBJ2-1, with a tentative D call TRBD1 (7 bases). The V gene lost 2 bases and the J gene lost 8 bases, with 16 bases spanning the gap. The CDR3 length is 14 residues. CDR1 is DFQATT, CDR2 SNEGSKA, per germline (reference sequence). CDR3 DNA sequence: TGCAGTGCTAGATTCCAGGGGGGCGTAGATGAGCAGTTCTTC. Amino acid sequence: CSARFQGGVDEQFF.

This clonotype was detected ten times or more. CDR3 in amino acids: CASSEWETSNEQYF. The CDR3 nucleotides read TGTGCCAGCAGTGAGTGGGAGACTAGCAATGAGCAGTACTTC. The chain joins TRBV6-1 to TRBJ2-7; 7 nucleotides line up with TRBD2. V lost 3 bases to trimming and J lost 7 bases; unmatched junction nucleotides: 9. This CDR3 region has 14 residues. CDR1 and CDR2 from the germline V gene are MNHNS and SASEGT.

This clonotype has more than one count but fewer than ten. The chain employs TRBV6-1 and TRBJ2-7; 10 bases agree with TRBD2. V lost 6 bases to trimming and J lost 0 bases; unmatched junction nucleotides: 5. The germline CDR1 and CDR2 sequences are MNHNS and SASEGT. The CDR3 runs to 15 residues. CDR3 sequence: CASSLTSGVSYEQYF. The CDR3 region has the DNA TGTGCCAGCAGCCTCACTAGCGGGGTCTCCTACGAGCAGTACTTC.

This clonotype was found many times. The chain is built from TRBV5-1 and TRBJ1-1, with D tentatively TRBD1 (5 bases). V was cut by 0 bases and J by 6 bases, with 15 bases left in between. Germline lookup yields CDR1 SGHRS and CDR2 YFSETQ. This CDR3 is 15 amino acids long. The CDR3 DNA reads TGCGCCAGCAGCTTGGATGGAGGGGAGGCCTCTGAAGCTTTCTTT. Its translation is CASSLDGGEASEAFF.